In its sample, the clone carrying this T cell receptor (beta chain) was seen many times. The antigen is not known. Individuals who volunteered at a blood bank located in Maryland, USA, made up the group of healthy controls. For sorted libraries, the input was about a million CD4+ or CD8+ T cells. This sample is drawn from a study of neurological immune-mediated disorders. Study-level findings and limits: HTLV-1-associated myelopathy showed the most TCR clonal expansion; multiple sclerosis the least, below healthy controls.

Over 170 million TCR-beta sequences, together covering 15-18 subjects, were produced by every individual sequencing run that was carried out. TCRdb processed the 5' RACE reads anew with MiXCR; each CDR3 protein has one entry. Of around 30,000 distinct CDR3 sequences listed, 4% were seen once; the top ten hold nearly 25%. Looked up from germline, CDR1 is SNHLY and CDR2 is FYNNEI. V shed 5 bases and J 6 bases; nucleotides not matched to a gene: 9. This CDR3 is 14 amino acids long. The chain has TRBV2 and TRBJ1-2; 7 bases are a match to TRBD1. The sequence derives from a middle-aged woman in good health. Sequenced sample: CD4+ T cells from blood. The CDR3 coding sequence is TGTGCCAGCAGTAATCGGAGGGGGCTAAATGGCTACACCTTC. It translates to CASSNRRGLNGYTF.